This is a list of T cell receptor beta chains from one sample in a study of CD8 T cells in ankylosing spondylitis. TCRdb analysed the 5' RACE reads with MiXCR anew, one entry per CDR3 protein. The sample includes about 300,000 distinct CDR3 sequences, less than 25% seen only once; the top ten take roughly 3.6%. Sequencing was performed on blood, either unsorted or a sorted T cell fraction (not recorded which). Receptors were obtained from a female donor with ankylosing spondylitis or in good health (not recorded which). CDR3s include the opening cysteine and the closing phenylalanine or tryptophan. Each record gives: V gene, clone size, D gene, J gene, CDR3 DNA, CDR3 protein. D genes are given only for firm matches. Size tells how often a clone was seen (once, few, many) or the class of an expanded clone, and some rows leave it out.

TRBV10-3,many,.,TRBJ2-5,TGTGCCATCAGTGAGTCAGAGACCCAGTACTTC,CAISESETQYF
TRBV6-2/TRBV6-3,.,TRBD2,TRBJ2-1,TGTGCCAGCAGAACCGGACTAGCGGTAATCCCAAACAATGAGCAGTTCTTC,CASRTGLAVIPNNEQFF
TRBV7-9,.,.,TRBJ1-1,TGTGCCAGCAGATATACAGAGAACACTGAAGCTTTCTTT,CASRYTENTEAFF
TRBV29-1,few,.,TRBJ2-3,TGCAGCGTTGGATGGGACTGGGGGACAACAAGCACAGATACGCAGTATTTT,CSVGWDWGTTSTDTQYF
TRBV20-1,.,TRBD2,TRBJ2-7,TGCAGTGCTTCTTTAGCGGGAGGGGACGAGCAGTACTTC,CSASLAGGDEQYF
TRBV7-2,.,TRBD2,TRBJ2-1,TGTGCCAGCAGCAGTAGCGGGAGAGTAGTAAGGAATGAGCAGTTCTTC,CASSSSGRVVRNEQFF
TRBV20-1,many,.,TRBJ2-7,TGCAGTGCTACCCGACAAATCAACGAGCAGTACTTC,CSATRQINEQYF
TRBV12-3/TRBV12-4,.,.,TRBJ1-1,TGTGCCAGCAGTTTGGTTACAGGGAGGAGGCCTGAAGCTTTCTTT,CASSLVTGRRPEAFF
TRBV10-3,few,TRBD1,TRBJ2-7,TGTGCCACCACTGGGACAGGGGCCTCCTACGAGCAGTACTTC,CATTGTGASYEQYF
TRBV7-2,.,TRBD2,TRBJ2-5,TGTGCCAGCAGCTTCCGATACTCGGCGGGAGGGGAGACCCAGTACTTC,CASSFRYSAGGETQYF
TRBV20-1,.,.,TRBJ2-5,TGCAGTGCTAGAACGCCACCGGGACTGTACCAAGAGACCCAGTACTTC,CSARTPPGLYQETQYF
TRBV6-5,few,.,TRBJ2-7,TGTGCCAGCAGTTACTCGAGGCTTAAAATGAGGAACGAGCAGTACTTC,CASSYSRLKMRNEQYF
TRBV6-5,few,.,TRBJ1-1,TGTGCCAGCAGTTACGGCAGGGATGGTACTGAAGCTTTCTTT,CASSYGRDGTEAFF
TRBV7-6,.,.,TRBJ2-3,TGTGCCAGCAGCCCCATTGGGGCAGCGGACATCACAGATACGCAGTATTTT,CASSPIGAADITDTQYF
TRBV5-5,once,.,TRBJ2-5,TGTGCCAGCAGCTTCCGGGGACCAGGGGAGACCCAGTACTTC,CASSFRGPGETQYF
TRBV7-9,.,TRBD2,TRBJ2-1,TGTGCCAGCAGCGTACTAGCGCAGGAATCCTACAATGAGCAGTTCTTC,CASSVLAQESYNEQFF
TRBV30,few,TRBD2,TRBJ2-1,TGTGCCTGGAGTGGGAAGGCTAGCGGGAGAAATGAGCAGTTCTTC,CAWSGKASGRNEQFF
TRBV20-1,.,TRBD2,TRBJ2-5,TGCAGTGCTAGGGAGGCGGGAGAAGAGACCCAGTACTTC,CSAREAGEETQYF
TRBV29-1,few,.,TRBJ2-5,TGCAGCGTTGCCGGGCAGGAAGGTAATATGGAGACCCAGTACTTC,CSVAGQEGNMETQYF
TRBV20-1,.,TRBD2,TRBJ2-1,TGCAGTGCTAGACCTAGCGGGAGGCCCTACAATGAGCAGTTCTTC,CSARPSGRPYNEQFF
TRBV5-1,.,.,TRBJ2-1,TGCGCCAGCAGCTTGGCCGTTAATGAGCAGTTCTTC,CASSLAVNEQFF
TRBV12-3/TRBV12-4,few,.,TRBJ2-7,TGTGCCAGCAGCCTCCAGGGTAGGTCCTACGAGCAGTACTTC,CASSLQGRSYEQYF
TRBV20-1,many,.,TRBJ1-4,TGCAGTGCTAGAGTTCGCGATGAAAAACTGTTTTTT,CSARVRDEKLFF
TRBV7-2,few,TRBD1,TRBJ2-7,TGTGCCAGCAGCGAAGTTAGGGGACAGGGAGGCGAGCAGTACTTC,CASSEVRGQGGEQYF
TRBV11-2,.,.,TRBJ2-7,TGTGCCAGCAGCGTAGGGACAACCCACGAGCAGTACTTC,CASSVGTTHEQYF
TRBV12-3/TRBV12-4,many,.,TRBJ2-7,TGTGCCAGCAGTTACGTAGGGTCACCCTACGAGCAGTACTTC,CASSYVGSPYEQYF